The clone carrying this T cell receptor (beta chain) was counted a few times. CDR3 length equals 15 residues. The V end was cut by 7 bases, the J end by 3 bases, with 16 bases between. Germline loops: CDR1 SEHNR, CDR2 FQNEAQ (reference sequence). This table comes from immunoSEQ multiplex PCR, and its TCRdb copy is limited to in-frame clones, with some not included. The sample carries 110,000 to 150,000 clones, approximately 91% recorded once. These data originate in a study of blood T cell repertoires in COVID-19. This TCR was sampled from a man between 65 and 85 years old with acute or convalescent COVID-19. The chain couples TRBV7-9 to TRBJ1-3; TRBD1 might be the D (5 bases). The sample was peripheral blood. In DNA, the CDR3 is TGTGCCAGCACCGGAGAAGGGGATGGTGGAAACACCATATATTTT. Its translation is CASTGEGDGGNTIYF.